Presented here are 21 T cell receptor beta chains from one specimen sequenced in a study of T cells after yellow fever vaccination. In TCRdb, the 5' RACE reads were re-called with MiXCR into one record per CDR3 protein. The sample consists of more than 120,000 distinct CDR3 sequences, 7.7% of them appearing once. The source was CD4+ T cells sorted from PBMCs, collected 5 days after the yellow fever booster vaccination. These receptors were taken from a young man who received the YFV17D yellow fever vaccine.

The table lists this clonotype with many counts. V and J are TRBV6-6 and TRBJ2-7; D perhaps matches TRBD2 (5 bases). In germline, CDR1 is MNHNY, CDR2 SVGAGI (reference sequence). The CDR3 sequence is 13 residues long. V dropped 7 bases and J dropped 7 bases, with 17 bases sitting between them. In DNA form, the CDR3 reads TGTGCCAGCACAGCGGACCCTCGTGGTGAGCAGTACTTC. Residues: CASTADPRGEQYF.

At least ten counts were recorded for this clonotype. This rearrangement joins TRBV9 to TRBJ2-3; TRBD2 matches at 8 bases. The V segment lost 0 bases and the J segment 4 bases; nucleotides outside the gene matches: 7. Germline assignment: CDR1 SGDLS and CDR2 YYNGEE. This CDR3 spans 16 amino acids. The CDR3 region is CASSVDPPGGADTQYF. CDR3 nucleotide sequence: TGTGCCAGCAGCGTAGACCCCCCGGGAGGGGCAGATACGCAGTATTTT. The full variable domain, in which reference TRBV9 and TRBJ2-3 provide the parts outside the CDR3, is DSGVTQTPKHLITATGQRVTLRCSPRSGDLSVYWYQQSLDQGLQFLIQYYNGEERAKGNILERFSAQQFPDLHSELNLSSLELGDSALYFCASSVDPPGGADTQYFGPGTRLTVL.

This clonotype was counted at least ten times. The CDR3 DNA reads as TGCAGTGCAGTACAGGGGGATACGCAGTATTTT. Translating gives CSAVQGDTQYF. The V and J genes are TRBV20-1 and TRBJ2-3; 7 bases fit TRBD1. V dropped 6 bases and J dropped 6; count of bases not matched to a gene: 3. Germline V gene data show CDR1 as DFQATT and CDR2 as SNEGSKA (reference sequence). This CDR3 has 11 residues.

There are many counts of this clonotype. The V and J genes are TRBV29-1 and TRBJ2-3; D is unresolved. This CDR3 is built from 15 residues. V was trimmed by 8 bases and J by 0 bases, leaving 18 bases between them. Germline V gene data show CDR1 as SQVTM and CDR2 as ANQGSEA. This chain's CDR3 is CSLKELTPSTDTQYF. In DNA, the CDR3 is TGCAGCTTAAAAGAATTAACCCCTAGCACAGATACGCAGTATTTT.

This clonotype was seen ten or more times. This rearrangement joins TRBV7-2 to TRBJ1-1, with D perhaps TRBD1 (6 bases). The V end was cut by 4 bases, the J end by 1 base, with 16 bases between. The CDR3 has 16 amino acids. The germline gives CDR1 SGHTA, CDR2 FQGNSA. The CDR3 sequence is CASSSIGAGENTEAFF. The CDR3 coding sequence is TGTGCCAGCAGCTCCATCGGGGCAGGGGAGAACACTGAAGCTTTCTTT.

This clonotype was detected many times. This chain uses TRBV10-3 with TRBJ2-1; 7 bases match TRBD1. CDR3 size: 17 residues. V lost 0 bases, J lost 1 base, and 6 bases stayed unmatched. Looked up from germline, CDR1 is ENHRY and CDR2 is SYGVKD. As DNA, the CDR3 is TGTGCCATCAGTGAGTCGAAGGGGGCGACTTCCTACAATGAGCAGTTCTTC. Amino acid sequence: CAISESKGATSYNEQFF.

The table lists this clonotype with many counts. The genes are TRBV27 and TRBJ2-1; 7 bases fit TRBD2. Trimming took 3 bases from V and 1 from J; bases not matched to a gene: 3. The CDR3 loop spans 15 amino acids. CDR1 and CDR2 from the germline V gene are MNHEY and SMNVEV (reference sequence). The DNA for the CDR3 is TGTGCCAGCAGTTTCTTCGGGAGGTCCTACAATGAGCAGTTCTTC. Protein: CASSFFGRSYNEQFF.

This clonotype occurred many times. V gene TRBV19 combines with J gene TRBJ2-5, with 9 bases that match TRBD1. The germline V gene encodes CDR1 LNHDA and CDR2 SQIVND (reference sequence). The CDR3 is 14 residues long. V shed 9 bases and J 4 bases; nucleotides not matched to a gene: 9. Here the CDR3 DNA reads TGTGCCAGCTCTAAGGACAGGGGTGCAGAGACCCAGTACTTC. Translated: CASSKDRGAETQYF.

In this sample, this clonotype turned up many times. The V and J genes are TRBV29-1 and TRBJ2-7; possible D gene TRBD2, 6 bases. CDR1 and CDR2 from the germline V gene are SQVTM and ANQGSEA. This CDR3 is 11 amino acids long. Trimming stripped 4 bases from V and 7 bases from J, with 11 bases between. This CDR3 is CSVAGGGEQYF. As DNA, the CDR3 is TGCAGCGTTGCGGGTGGGGGGGAGCAGTACTTC.

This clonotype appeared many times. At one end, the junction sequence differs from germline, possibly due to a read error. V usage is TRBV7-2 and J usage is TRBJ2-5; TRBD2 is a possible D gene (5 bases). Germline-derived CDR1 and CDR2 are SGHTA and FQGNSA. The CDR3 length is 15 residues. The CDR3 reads CASSLAFGLGETQYF. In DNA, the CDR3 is TGTGCCAGCAGCCTAGCCTTCGGGTTAGGAGAGACCCAGTACTTC.

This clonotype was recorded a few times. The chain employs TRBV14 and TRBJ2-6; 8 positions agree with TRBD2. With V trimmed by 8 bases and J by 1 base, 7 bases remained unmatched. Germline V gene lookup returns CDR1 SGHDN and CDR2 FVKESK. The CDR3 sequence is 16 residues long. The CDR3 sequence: CASAGGGASGANVLTF. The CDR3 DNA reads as TGTGCCAGCGCCGGGGGGGGAGCATCTGGGGCCAACGTCCTGACTTTC. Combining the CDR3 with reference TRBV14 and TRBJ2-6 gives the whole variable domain EAGVTQFPSHSVIEKGQTVTLRCDPISGHDNLYWYRRVMGKEIKFLLHFVKESKQDESGMPNNRFLAERTGGTYSTLKVQPAELEDSGVYFCASAGGGASGANVLTFGAGSRLTVL.

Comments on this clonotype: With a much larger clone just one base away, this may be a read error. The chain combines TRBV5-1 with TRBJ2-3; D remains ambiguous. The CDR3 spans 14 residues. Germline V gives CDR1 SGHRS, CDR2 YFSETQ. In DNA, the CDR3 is TGCGCCAGCAGCTTGGTGGAGAGCACAGATATGCAGTATTTT. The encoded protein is CASSLVESTDMQYF.

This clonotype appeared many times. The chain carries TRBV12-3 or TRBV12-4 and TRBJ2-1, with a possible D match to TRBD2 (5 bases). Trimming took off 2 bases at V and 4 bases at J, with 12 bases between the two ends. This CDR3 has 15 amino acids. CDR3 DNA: TGTGCCAGCAGTTTAAGGCCCCCGGGGTACAATGAGCAGTTCTTC. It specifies CASSLRPPGYNEQFF.

CDR3 DNA sequence: TGTGCCAGCAGTTTCGAGGGACAGGGAAGGAATTCACCCCTCCACTTT. This encodes CASSFEGQGRNSPLHF. This chain uses TRBV28 with TRBJ1-6; 9 bases match TRBD1. The CDR3 length is 16 residues. V dropped 3 bases and J dropped 7; count of bases not matched to a gene: 7. Germline V gene lookup returns CDR1 MDHEN and CDR2 SYDVKM.

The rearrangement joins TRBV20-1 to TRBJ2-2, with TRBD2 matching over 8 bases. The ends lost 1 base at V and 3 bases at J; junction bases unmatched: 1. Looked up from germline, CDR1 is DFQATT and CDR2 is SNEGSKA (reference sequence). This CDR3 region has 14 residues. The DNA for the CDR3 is TGCAGTGCTAGAGCGGGAGGGTACACCGGGGAGCTGTTTTTT. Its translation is CSARAGGYTGELFF.

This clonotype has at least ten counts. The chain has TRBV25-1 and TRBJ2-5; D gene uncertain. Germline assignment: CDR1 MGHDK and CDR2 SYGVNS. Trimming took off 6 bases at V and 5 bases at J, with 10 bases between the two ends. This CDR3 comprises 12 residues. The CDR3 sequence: CASSPAGETQYF. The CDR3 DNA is TGTGCCAGCAGCCCCGCCGGGGAGACCCAGTACTTC.

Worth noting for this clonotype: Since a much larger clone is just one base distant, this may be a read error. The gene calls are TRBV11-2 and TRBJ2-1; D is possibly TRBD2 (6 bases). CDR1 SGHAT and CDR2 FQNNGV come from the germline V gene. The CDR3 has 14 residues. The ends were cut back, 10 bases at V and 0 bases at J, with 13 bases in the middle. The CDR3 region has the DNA TGTGCCATCGCGGGGTCGAGCTCCTACAATGAGCAGTTCTTC. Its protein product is CAIAGSSSYNEQFF.

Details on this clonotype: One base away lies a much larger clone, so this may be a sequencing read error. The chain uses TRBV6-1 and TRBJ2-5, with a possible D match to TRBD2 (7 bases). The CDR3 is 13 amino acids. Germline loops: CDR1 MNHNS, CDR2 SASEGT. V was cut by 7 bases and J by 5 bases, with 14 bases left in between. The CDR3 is CASMIGGVETQYF. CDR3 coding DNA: TGTGCCAGCATGATAGGGGGGGTGGAGACCCAGTACTTC.

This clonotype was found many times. In nucleotides, the CDR3 is TGTGCCATCAGATCCGGGACTACTATGAATGAGCAGTTCTTC. Its translation is CAIRSGTTMNEQFF. V and J are TRBV10-3 and TRBJ2-1; TRBD2 aligns across 7 bases. The CDR3 is 14 residues long. The V and J ends lost 6 bases and 7 bases, in that order; junction bases with no gene match: 9. Germline V gene sequence: CDR1 ENHRY, CDR2 SYGVKD.

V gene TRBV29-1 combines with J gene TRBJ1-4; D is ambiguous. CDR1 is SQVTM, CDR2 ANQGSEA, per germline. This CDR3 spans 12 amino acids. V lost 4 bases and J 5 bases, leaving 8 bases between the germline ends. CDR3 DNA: TGCAGCGTTGTATCCCAGAATGAAAAACTGTTTTTT. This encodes CSVVSQNEKLFF.

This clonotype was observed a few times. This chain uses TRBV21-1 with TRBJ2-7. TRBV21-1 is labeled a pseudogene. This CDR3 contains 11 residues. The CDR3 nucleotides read TGTGCCAGCAGCAATGAGGAGCAGATACACTTC. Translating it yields CASSNEEQIHF.